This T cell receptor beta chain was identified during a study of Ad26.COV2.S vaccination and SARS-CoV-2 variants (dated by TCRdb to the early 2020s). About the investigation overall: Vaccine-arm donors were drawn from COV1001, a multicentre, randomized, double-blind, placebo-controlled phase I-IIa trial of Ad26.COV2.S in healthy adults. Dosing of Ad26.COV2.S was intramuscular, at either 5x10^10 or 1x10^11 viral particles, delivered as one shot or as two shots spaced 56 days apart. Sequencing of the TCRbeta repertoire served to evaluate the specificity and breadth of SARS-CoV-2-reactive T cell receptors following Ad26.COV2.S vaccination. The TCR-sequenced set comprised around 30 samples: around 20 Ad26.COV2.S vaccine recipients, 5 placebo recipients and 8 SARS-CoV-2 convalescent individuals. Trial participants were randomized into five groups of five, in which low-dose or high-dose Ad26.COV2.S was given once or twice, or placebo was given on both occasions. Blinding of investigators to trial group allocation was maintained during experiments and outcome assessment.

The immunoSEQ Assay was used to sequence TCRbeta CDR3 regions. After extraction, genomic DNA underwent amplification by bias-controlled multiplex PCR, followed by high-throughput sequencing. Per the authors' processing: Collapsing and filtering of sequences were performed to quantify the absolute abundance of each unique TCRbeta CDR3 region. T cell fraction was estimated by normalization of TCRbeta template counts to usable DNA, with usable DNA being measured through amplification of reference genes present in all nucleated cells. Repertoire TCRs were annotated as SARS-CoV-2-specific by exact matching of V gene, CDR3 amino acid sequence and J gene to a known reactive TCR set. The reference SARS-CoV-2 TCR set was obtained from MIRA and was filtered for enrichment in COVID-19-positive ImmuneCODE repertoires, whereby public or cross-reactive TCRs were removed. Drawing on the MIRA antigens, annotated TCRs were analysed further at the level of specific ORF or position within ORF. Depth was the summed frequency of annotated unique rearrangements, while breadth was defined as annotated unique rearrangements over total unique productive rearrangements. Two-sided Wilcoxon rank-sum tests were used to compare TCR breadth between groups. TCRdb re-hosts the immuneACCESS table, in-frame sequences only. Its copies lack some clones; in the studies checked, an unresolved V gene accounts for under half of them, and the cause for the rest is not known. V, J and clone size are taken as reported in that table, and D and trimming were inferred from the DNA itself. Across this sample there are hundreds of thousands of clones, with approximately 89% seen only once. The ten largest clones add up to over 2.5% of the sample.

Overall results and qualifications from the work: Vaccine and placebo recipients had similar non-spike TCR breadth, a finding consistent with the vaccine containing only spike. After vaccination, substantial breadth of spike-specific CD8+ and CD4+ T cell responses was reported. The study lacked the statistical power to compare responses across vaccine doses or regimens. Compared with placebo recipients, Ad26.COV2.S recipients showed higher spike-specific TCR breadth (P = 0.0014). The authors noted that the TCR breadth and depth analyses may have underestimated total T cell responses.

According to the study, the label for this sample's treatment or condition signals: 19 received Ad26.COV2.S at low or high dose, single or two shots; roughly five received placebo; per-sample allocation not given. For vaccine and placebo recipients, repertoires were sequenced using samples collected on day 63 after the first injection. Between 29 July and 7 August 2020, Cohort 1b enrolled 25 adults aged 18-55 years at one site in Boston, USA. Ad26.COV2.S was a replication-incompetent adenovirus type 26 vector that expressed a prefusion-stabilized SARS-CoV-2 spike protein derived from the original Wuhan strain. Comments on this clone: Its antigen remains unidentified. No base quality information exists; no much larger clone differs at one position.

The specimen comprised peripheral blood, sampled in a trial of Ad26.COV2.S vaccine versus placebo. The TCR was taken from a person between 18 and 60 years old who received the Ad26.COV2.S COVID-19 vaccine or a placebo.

Here the CDR3 is given as CASREGHFMNTEAFF. The sequenced DNA is TGTGCCAGCAGGGAAGGACATTTCATGAACACTGAAGCTTTCTTT. The chain employs TRBV5-5 and TRBJ1-1; matching of 5 bases hints at TRBD1 as the D gene. From the germline V gene (reference sequence), CDR1 is SGHKS and CDR2 is YYEKEE. V is clipped by 5 bases and J by 0 bases, and the sequence between their germline boundaries is 14 bases long. From the cysteine through the phenylalanine, the CDR3 covers 15 amino acids. The CDR3 DNA has 45 bases and is translated from base 1. The entire variable domain, with the stretches around the CDR3 drawn from the reference TRBV5-5 and TRBJ1-1 proteins, is DAGVTQSPTHLIKTRGQQVTLRCSPISGHKSVSWYQQVLGQGPQFIFQYYEKEERGRGNFPDRFSARQFPNYSSELNVNALLLGDSALYLCASREGHFMNTEAFFGQGTRLTVV.